The present entry profiles one T cell receptor (beta chain) with its context. What it binds is unknown. The data are from a study of OX40 agonist ivuxolimab in advanced cancers. Background on the study: An anti-OX40 (CD134) antibody with agonistic activity, ivuxolimab, was administered to patients.

Study-level results: Expanded clones tended on average to be more numerous among CD8+ T cells than CD4+.

Generated by immunoSEQ multiplex PCR, the TCRdb table keeps only in-frame clones and is missing some. The sample carries around 46,000 clones, approximately 80% recorded once. Trimming removed 5 bases at V and 7 bases at J, with 15 bases between. The CDR3 sequence is 14 residues long. CDR1 and CDR2 from the germline V gene are SGHTA and FQGNSA. The clonotype comes from an adult with an advanced solid tumor such as melanoma, head and neck, liver or kidney cancer. The chain carries TRBV7-2 and TRBJ1-5; D is unresolved. Source: CD4+ or CD8+ T cells sorted from blood, taken in a trial of the OX40 agonist ivuxolimab. CDR3: CASSRTRGGQPQHF. The CDR3 DNA reads as TGTGCCAGCAGCCGGACCCGGGGTGGACAGCCCCAGCATTTT.